This T cell receptor (beta chain) is from a study of T cell repertoires in aging, cancer and after chemotherapy. TRB rearrangements spanning V, D and J were amplified using mixed TRB-A/B primers. TCRdb redid the calling of the multiplex PCR reads with MiXCR, one entry per CDR3 protein. Here the sample spans some 11,000 distinct CDR3 sequences, 35% to 50% being singletons. Peripheral blood genomic DNA, not sorted cells or RNA, was the template. The CDR3 has 13 residues. V was shortened by 5 bases and J by 7 bases, with 12 bases between the two germline ends. Germline CDR1 reads MNHEY; CDR2 reads SVGAGI.

Specimen: blood. This chain links TRBV6-5 with TRBJ2-1; D is unclear. The clonotype was recovered from a human donor in good health. CDR3 amino acids: CASSPLGFNEQFF. The CDR3 DNA sequence: TGTGCCAGCAGTCCCCTCGGCTTTAATGAGCAGTTCTTC.